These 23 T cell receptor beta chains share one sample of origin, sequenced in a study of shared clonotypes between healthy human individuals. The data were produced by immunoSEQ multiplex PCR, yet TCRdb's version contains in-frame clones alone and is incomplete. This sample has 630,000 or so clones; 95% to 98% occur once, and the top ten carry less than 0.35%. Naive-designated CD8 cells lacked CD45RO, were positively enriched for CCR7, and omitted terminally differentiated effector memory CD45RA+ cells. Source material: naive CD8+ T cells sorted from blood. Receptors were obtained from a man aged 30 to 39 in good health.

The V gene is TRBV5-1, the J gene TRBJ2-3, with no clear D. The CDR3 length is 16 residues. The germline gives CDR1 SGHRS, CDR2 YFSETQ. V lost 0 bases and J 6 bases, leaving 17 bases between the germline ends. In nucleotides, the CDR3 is TGCGCCAGCAGCTTGGCTAAAGCCGCCTCCACGGATACGCAGTATTTT. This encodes CASSLAKAASTDTQYF.

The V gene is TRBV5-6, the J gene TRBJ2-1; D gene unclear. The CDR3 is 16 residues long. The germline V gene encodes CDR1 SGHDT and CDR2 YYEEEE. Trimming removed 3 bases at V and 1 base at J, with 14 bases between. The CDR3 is CASSSRGGVSYNEQFF. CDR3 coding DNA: TGTGCCAGCAGCTCTCGAGGTGGGGTATCCTACAATGAGCAGTTCTTC.

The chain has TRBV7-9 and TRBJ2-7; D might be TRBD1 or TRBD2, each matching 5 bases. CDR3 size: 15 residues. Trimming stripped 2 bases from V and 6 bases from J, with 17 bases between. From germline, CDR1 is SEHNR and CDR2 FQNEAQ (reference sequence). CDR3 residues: CASSLTGLTNFEQYF. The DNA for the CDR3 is TGTGCCAGCAGCTTAACGGGGCTCACCAATTTCGAGCAGTACTTC.

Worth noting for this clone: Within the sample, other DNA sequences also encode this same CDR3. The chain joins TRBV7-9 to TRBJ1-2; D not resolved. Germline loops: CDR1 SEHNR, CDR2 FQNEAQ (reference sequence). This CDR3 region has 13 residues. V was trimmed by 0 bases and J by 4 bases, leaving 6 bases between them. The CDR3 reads CASSLAGSYGYTF. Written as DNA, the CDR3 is TGTGCCAGCAGCTTAGCCGGATCCTATGGCTACACCTTC.

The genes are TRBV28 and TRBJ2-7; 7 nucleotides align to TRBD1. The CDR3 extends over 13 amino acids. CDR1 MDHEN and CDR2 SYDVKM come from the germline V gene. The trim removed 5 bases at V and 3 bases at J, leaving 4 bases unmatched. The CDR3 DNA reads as TGTGCCAGCAGTAAACAGGGGATCTACGAGCAGTACTTC. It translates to CASSKQGIYEQYF.

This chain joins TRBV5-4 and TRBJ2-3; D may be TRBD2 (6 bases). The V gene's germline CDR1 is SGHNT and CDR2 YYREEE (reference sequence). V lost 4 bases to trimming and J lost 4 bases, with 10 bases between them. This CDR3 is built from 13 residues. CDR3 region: CASSRDLADTQYF. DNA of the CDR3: TGTGCCAGCAGCAGGGACTTGGCAGATACGCAGTATTTT.

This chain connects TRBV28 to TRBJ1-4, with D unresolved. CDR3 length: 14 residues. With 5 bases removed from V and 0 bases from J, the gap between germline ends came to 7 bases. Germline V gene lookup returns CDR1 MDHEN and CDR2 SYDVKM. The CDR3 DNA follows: TGTGCCAGCAGTCAAACTGCAACTAATGAAAAACTGTTTTTT. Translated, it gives CASSQTATNEKLFF.

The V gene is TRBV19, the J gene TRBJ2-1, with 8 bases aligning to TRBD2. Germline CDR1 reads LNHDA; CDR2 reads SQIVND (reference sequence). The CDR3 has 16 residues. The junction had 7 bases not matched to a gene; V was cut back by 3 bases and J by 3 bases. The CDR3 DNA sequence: TGTGCCAGTAGTATGGCCAGCGGGAGAAGCTACAATGAGCAGTTCTTC. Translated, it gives CASSMASGRSYNEQFF.

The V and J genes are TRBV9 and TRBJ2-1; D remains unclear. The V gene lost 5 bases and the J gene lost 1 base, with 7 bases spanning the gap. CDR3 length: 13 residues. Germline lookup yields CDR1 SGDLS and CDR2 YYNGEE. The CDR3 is CASSLGSYNEQFF. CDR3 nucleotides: TGTGCCAGCAGTCTGGGGTCCTACAATGAGCAGTTCTTC.

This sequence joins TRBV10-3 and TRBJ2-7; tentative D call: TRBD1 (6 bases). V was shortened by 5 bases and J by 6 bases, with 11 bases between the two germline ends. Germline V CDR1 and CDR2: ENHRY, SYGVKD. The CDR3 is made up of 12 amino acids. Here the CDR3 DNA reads TGTGCCATCAGTCACACAGGGTTCGAGCAGTACTTC. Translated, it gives CAISHTGFEQYF.

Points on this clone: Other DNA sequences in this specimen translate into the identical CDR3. This CDR3 is CASSEGLAGSTDTQYF. The CDR3 coding sequence is TGTGCCAGCAGTGAAGGACTAGCGGGAAGTACAGATACGCAGTATTTT. The J gene is TRBJ2-3, the V gene TRBV2; 11 nucleotides agree with TRBD2. The CDR3 loop spans 16 amino acids. The V gene's germline CDR1 is SNHLY and CDR2 FYNNEI. The V and J ends lost 1 base and 3 bases, in that order; junction bases with no gene match: 3.

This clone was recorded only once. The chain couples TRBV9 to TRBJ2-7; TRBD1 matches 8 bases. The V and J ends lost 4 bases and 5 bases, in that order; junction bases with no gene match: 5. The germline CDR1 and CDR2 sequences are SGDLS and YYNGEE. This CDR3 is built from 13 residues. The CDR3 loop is CASSIGQGDEQYF. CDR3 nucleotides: TGTGCCAGCAGCATCGGACAGGGCGACGAGCAGTACTTC.

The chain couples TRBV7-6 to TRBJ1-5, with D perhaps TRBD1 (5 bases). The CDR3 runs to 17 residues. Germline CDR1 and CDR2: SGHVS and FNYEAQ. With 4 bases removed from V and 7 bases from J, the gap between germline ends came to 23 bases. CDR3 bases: TGTGCCAGCAGCTCCGGGACTTTCGATCCGGGTCAACAGCCCCAGCATTTT. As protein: CASSSGTFDPGQQPQHF.

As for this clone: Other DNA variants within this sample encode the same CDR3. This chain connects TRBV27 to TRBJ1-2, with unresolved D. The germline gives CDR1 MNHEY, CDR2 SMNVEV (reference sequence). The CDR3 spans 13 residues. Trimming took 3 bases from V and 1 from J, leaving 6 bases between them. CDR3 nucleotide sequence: TGTGCCAGCAGTTTCGGTGTTAACTATGGCTACACCTTC. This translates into CASSFGVNYGYTF.

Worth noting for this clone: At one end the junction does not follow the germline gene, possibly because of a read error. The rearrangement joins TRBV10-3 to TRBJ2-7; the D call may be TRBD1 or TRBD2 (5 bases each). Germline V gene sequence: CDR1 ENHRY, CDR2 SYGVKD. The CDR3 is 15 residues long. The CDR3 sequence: CAISESERQGALLVF. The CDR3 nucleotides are TGTGCCATCAGTGAGTCAGAACGGCAGGGAGCCCTATTGGTCTTC.

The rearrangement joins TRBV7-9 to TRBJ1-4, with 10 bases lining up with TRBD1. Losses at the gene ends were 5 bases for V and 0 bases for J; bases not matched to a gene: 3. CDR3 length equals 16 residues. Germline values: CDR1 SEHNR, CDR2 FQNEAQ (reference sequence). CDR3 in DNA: TGTGCCAGCAGCCGACAGGGGGCGGCAACTAATGAAAAACTGTTTTTT. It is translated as CASSRQGAATNEKLFF.

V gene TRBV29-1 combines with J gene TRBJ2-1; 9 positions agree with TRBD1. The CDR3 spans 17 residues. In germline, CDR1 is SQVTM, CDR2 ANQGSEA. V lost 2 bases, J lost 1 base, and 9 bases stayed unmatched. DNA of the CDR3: TGCAGCGTTGAAAAGCTAGGACAGGGGACATCCTACAATGAGCAGTTCTTC. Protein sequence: CSVEKLGQGTSYNEQFF.

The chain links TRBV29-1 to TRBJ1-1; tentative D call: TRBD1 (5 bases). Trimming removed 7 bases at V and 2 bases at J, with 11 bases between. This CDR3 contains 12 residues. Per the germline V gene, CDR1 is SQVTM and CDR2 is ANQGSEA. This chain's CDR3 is CSGGRSNTEAFF. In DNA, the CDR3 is TGCAGCGGGGGACGGAGCAACACTGAAGCTTTCTTT.

CDR3 in amino acids: CASSLELAERGTKFF. The CDR3 DNA reads TGTGCCAGCAGCTTAGAACTAGCGGAGAGGGGAACAAAGTTCTTC. This chain connects TRBV7-9 to TRBJ2-1; TRBD2 matches at 8 bases. Germline V gene data show CDR1 as SEHNR and CDR2 as FQNEAQ (reference sequence). Trimming at V came to 1 base and at J to 14 bases, leaving 13 bases not matched to a gene. The CDR3 totals 15 residues.

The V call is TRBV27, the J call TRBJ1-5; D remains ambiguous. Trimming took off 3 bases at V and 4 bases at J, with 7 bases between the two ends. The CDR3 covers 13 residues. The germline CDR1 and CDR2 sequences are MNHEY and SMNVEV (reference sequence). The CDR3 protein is CASSFGDNQPQHF. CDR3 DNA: TGTGCCAGCAGTTTCGGAGATAATCAGCCCCAGCATTTT.

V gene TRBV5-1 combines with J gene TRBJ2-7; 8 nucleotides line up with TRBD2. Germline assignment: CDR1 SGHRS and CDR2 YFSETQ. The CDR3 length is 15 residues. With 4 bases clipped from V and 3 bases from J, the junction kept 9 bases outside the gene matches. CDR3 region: CASSPLLAENYEQYF. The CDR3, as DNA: TGCGCCAGCAGCCCCTTACTAGCGGAGAACTACGAGCAGTACTTC.

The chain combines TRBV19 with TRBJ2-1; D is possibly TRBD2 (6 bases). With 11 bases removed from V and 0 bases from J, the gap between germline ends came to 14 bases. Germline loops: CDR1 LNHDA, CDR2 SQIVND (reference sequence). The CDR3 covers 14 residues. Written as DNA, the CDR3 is TGTGCCTCGAAAGGGACTGACTCCTACAATGAGCAGTTCTTC. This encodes CASKGTDSYNEQFF.

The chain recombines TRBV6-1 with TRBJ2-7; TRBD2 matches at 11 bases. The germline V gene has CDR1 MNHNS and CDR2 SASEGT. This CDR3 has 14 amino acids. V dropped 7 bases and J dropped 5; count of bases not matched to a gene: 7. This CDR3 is CASKLAGAVDEQYF. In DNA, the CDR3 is TGTGCCAGCAAACTAGCGGGAGCTGTAGACGAGCAGTACTTC.